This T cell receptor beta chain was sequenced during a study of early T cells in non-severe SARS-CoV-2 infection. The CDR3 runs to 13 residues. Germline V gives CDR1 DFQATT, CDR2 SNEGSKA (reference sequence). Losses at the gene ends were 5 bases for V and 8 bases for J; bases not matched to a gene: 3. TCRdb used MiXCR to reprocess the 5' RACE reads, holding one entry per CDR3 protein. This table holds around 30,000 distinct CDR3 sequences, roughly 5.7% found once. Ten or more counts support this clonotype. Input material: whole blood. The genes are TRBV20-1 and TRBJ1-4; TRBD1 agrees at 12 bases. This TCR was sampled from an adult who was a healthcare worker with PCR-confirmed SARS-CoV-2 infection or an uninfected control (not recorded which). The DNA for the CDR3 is TGCAGTGCTGGGGGACAGGGGGCGGAAAAACTGTTTTTT. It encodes CSAGGQGAEKLFF.